This TCR beta chain was captured by sequencing in a study of T cell repertoires in aging, cancer and after chemotherapy. About the study: Chronic lymphocytic leukemia patients on fludarabine- or bendamustine-based regimens gave paired samples before and after chemotherapy. The whole study produced a dataset of several million TCR reads.

The CDR3 extends over 13 amino acids. Germline CDR1 and CDR2: SGHTA and FQGTGA. Unmatched junction bases numbered 0, after V lost 1 base and J lost 4 bases. Peripheral blood genomic DNA, not sorted cells or RNA, was the template. A mixed TRB-A/B primer pool amplified rearranged TRB by multiplex touch-down PCR. MiXCR, run by TCRdb on the multiplex PCR reads, gives a single entry per CDR3 protein. The sample holds roughly 8,600 distinct CDR3 sequences, 25% seen once. For this clonotype: Its antigen is not known.

Study-wide points: These repertoire data do not allow conclusions about immunological memory after chemotherapy. Rebound thymic output was suggested by rising median generation probability during chemotherapy in each cancer cohort.

The gene calls are TRBV7-3 and TRBJ2-5, with 7 bases that match TRBD2. This receptor was identified in a human donor with a blood cancer. Sequencing was done on a sample of blood. The CDR3 DNA sequence: TGTGCCAGCAGCTTAAGGGAGGGAGAGACCCAGTACTTC. This codes for CASSLREGETQYF.